This T cell receptor beta chain was recovered during a study of OX40 agonist ivuxolimab in advanced cancers. Whole-study context: It was ivuxolimab, an agonistic anti-OX40 (CD134) antibody, that patients were treated with. Study results and caveats: Expanded clones were, on average, more numerous among CD8+ T cells than CD4+. Among some nonresponders, normalized T-cell clonal expansion was also low. By week 6 at 0.1 to 3.0 mg/kg, blood CD4+ and CD8+ T cells had expanded clonally.

Germline V CDR1 and CDR2: SNHLY, FYNNEI. Trimming removed 3 bases at V and 5 bases at J, with 14 bases between. The CDR3 sequence is 14 residues long. With respect to this clone: Its target is not known.

The assay was immunoSEQ multiplex PCR, and TCRdb's table has in-frame clones only and misses some. The repertoire holds around 64,000 clones, roughly nine tenths seen once, with roughly 14% in the top ten. V gene TRBV2 combines with J gene TRBJ2-7; weak D call: TRBD1 (6 bases). Specimen: CD4+ or CD8+ T cells sorted from blood, collected in a trial of the OX40 agonist ivuxolimab. The TCR originated in an adult with an advanced solid tumor such as melanoma, head and neck, liver or kidney cancer. The CDR3 loop reads CASSEGARSHEQYF. DNA of the CDR3: TGTGCCAGCAGTGAGGGGGCTAGGTCCCACGAGCAGTACTTC.